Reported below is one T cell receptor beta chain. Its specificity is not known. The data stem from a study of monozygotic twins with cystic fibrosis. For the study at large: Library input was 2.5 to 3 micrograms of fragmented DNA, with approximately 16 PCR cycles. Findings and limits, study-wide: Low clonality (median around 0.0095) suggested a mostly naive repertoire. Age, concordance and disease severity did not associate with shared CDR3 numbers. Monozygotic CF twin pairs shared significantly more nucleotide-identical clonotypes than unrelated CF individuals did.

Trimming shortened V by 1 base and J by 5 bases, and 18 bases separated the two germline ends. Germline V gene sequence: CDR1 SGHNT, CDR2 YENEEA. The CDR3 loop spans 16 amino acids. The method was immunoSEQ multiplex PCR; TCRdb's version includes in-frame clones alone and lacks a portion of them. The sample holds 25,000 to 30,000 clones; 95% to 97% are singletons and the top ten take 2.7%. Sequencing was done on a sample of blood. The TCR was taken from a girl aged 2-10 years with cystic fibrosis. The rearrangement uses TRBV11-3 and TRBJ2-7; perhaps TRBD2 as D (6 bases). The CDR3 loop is CASSLGGEARRDEQYF. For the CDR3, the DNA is TGTGCCAGCAGCTTAGGGGGGGAGGCCCGGCGGGACGAGCAGTACTTC.